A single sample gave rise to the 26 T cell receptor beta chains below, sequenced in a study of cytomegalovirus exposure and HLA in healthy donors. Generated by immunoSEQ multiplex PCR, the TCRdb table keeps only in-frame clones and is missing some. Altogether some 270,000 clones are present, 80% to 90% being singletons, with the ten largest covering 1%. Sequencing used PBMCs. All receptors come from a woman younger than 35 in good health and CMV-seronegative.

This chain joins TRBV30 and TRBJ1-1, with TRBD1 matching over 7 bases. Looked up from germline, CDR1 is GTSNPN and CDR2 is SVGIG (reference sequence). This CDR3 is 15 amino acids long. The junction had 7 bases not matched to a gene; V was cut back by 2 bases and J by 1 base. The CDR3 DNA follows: TGTGCCTGGAGTTCTCCCGGGACAGCGAACACTGAAGCTTTCTTT. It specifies CAWSSPGTANTEAFF.

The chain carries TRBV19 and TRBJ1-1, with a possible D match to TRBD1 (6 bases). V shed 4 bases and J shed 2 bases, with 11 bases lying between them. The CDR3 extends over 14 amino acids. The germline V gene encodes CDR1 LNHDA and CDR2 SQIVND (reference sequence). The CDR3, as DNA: TGTGCCAGTAGTAACAGGGTGGTCAACACTGAAGCTTTCTTT. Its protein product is CASSNRVVNTEAFF. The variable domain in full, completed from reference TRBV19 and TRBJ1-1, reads DGGITQSPKYLFRKEGQNVTLSCEQNLNHDAMYWYRQDPGQGLRLIYYSQIVNDFQKGDIAEGYSVSREKKESFPLTVTSAQKNPTAFYLCASSNRVVNTEAFFGQGTRLTVV.

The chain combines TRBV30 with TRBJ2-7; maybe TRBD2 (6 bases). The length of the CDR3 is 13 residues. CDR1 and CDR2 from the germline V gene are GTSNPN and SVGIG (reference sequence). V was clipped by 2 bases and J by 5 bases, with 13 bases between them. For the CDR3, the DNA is TGTGCCTGGAGTCCGGGCGGGATCCACGAGCAGTACTTC. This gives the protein CAWSPGGIHEQYF.

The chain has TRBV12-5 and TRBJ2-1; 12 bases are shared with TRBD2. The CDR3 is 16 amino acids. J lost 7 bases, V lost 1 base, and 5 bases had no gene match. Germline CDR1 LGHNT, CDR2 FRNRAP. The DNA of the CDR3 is TGTGCTAGTGGTTTGGCCCTAGCGGGAGGGCCTAATGAGCAGTTCTTC. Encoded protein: CASGLALAGGPNEQFF.

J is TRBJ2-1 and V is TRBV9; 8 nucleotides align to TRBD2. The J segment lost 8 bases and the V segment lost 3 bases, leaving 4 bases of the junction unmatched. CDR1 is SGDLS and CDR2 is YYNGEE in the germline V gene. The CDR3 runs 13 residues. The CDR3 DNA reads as TGTGCCAGCAGCGGTAGCGGGGATGATGAGCAGTTCTTC. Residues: CASSGSGDDEQFF.

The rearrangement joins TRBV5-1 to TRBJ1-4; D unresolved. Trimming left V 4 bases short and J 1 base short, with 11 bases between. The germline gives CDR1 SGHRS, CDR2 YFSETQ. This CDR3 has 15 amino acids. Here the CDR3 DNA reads TGCGCCAGCAGCCAAGGAGATGTAACTAATGAAAAACTGTTTTTT. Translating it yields CASSQGDVTNEKLFF.

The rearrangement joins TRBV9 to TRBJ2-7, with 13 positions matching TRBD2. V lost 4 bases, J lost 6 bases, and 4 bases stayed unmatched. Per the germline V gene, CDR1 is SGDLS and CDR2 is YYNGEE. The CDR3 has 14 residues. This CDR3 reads CASSSGLAGVEQYF. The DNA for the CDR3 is TGTGCCAGCAGCTCCGGACTAGCGGGAGTCGAGCAGTACTTC.

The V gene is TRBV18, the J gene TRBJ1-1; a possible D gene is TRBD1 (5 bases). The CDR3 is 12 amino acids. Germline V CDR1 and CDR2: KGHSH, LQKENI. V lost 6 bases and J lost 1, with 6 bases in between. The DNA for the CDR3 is TGTGCCAGCTCGGGGGGGAACACTGAAGCTTTCTTT. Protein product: CASSGGNTEAFF.

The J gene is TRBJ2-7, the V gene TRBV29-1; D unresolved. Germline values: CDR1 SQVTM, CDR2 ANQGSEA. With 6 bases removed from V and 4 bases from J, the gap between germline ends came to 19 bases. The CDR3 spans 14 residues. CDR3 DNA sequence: TGCAGCGTGGCGGATAGAGTAGGAAAATACGAGCAGTACTTC. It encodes CSVADRVGKYEQYF.

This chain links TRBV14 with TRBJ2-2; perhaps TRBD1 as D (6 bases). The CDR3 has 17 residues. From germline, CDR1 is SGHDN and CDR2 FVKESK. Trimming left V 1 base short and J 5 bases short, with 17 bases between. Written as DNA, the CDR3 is TGTGCCAGCAGCCAAGGGTTTTTCAGGGGTGCGACCGGGGAGCTGTTTTTT. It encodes CASSQGFFRGATGELFF.

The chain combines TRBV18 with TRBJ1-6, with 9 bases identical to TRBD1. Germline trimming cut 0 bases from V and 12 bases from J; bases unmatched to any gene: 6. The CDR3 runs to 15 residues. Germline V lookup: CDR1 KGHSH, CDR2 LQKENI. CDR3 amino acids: CASSPPRTGDEPLHF. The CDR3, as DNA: TGTGCCAGCTCACCACCGCGGACAGGGGATGAACCCCTCCACTTT.

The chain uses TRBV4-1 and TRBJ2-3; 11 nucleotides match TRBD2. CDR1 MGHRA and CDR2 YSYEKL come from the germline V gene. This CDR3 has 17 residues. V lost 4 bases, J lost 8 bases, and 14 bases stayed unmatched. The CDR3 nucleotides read TGCGCCAGCAGCCCCTCAAGACTAGCGGGACCCTCGGCTACGCAGTATTTT. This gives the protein CASSPSRLAGPSATQYF.

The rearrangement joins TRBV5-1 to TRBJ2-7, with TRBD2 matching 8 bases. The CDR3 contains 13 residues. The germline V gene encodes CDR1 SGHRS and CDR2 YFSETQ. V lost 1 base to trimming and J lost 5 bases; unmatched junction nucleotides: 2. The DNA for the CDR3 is TGCGCCAGCAGCTTGCCAGCGGGAGACGAGCAGTACTTC. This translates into CASSLPAGDEQYF.

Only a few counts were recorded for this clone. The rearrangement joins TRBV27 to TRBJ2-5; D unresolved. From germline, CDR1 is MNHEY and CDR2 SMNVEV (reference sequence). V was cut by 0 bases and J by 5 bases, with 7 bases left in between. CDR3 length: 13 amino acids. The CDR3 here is CASSLSGRETQYF. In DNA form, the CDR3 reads TGTGCCAGCAGTTTATCGGGCCGGGAGACCCAGTACTTC.

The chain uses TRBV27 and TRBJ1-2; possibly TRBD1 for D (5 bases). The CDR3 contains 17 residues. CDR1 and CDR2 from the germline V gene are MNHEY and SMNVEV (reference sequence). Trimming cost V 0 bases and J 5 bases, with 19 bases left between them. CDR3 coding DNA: TGTGCCAGCAGTTTATCGCCAGGGCTGGCGCCCTCATATGGCTACACCTTC. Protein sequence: CASSLSPGLAPSYGYTF.

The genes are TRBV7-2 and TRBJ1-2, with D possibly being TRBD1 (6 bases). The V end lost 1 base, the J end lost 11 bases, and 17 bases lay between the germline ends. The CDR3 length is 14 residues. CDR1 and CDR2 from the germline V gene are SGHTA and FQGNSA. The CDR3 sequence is CASSLETGRVPYTF. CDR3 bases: TGTGCCAGCAGCTTAGAAACAGGGCGAGTGCCTTACACCTTC. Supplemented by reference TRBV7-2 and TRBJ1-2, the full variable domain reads GAGVSQSPSNKVTEKGKDVELRCDPISGHTALYWYRQSLGQGLEFLIYFQGNSAPDKSGLPSDRFSAERTGGSVSTLTIQRTQQEDSAVYLCASSLETGRVPYTFGSGTRLTVV.

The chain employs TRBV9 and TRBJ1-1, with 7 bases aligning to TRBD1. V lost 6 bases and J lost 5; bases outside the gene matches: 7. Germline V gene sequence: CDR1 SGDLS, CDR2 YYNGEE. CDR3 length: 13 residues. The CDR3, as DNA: TGTGCCAGCACCTATCTACAGGGGACTGAAGCTTTCTTT. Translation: CASTYLQGTEAFF.

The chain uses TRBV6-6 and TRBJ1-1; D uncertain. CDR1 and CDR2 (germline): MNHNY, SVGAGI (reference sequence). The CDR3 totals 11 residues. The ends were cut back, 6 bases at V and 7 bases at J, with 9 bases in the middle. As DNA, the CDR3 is TGTGCCAGCAGCTCTCCCTTTGAAGCTTTCTTT. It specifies CASSSPFEAFF.

The CDR3 DNA is TGTGCCAGCAGTTTGGCGGGGGGTGAGTGGTATTTT. This gives the protein CASSLAGGEWYF. This rearrangement joins TRBV28 to TRBJ2-3; TRBD2 aligns across 8 bases. The CDR3 totals 12 residues. J lost 14 bases, V lost 3 bases, and 7 bases had no gene match. CDR1 is MDHEN and CDR2 is SYDVKM in the germline V gene.

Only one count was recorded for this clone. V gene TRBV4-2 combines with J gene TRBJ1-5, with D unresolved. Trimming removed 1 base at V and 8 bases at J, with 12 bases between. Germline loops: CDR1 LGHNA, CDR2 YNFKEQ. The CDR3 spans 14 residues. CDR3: CASSQGRAKEPQHF. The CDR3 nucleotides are TGTGCCAGCAGCCAAGGGAGGGCGAAAGAGCCCCAGCATTTT.

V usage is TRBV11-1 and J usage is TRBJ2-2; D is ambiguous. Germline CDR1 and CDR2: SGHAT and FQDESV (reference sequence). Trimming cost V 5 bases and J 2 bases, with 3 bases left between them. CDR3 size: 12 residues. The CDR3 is CASSLNTGELFF. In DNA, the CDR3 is TGTGCCAGCAGCCTAAACACCGGGGAGCTGTTTTTT.

Here the CDR3 DNA reads TGCGCCAGCAGCCAAGATCGGGCCGGGAGGTCCTACTCCTACGAGCAGTACTTC. This translates into CASSQDRAGRSYSYEQYF. V gene TRBV4-3 combines with J gene TRBJ2-7; the match to TRBD2 covers 7 bases. Trimming at V came to 0 bases and at J to 0 bases, leaving 11 bases not matched to a gene. The CDR3 has 18 amino acids. The germline gives CDR1 LGHNA, CDR2 YSLEER.

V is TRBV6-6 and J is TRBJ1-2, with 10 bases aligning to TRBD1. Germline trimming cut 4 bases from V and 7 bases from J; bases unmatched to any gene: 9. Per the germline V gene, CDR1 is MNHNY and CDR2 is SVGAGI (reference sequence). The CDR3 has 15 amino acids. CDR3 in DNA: TGTGCCAGCAGTTCGTCGGACAGGGGGTTGGGTGGCTACACCTTC. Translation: CASSSSDRGLGGYTF.

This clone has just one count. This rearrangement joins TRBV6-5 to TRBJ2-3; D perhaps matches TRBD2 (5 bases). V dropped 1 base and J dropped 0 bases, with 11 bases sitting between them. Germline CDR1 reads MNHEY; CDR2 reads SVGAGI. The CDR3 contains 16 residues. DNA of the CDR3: TGTGCCAGCAGTTACTTTGCCAGAGGGAGCACAGATACGCAGTATTTT. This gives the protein CASSYFARGSTDTQYF.

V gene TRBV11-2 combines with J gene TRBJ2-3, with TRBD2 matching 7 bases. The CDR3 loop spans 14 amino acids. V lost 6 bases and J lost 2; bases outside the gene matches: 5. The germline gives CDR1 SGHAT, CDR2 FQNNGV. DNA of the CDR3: TGTGCCAGCAGTCCGGGACTACTCACAGATACGCAGTATTTT. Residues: CASSPGLLTDTQYF.

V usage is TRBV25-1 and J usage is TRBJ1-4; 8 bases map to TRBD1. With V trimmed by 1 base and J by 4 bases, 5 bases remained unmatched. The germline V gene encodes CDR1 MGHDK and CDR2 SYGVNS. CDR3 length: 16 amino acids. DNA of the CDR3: TGTGCCAGCAGTGAATTGGGGACAGGCTATAATGAAAAACTGTTTTTT. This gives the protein CASSELGTGYNEKLFF.